The rows below give T cell receptor beta chains drawn from one sample of a study of CD8+ T cells in alopecia areata. Sequenced by immunoSEQ multiplex PCR; TCRdb stores in-frame clones only, minus some. Seen here are some 190,000 clones, more than 55% observed once, and the top ten hold roughly 1.2%. Sample: CD4+ T cells sorted from blood, taken at week 44, from a patient treated with tofacitinib. The origin of the receptors is a human donor with alopecia areata. CDR3s include the opening cysteine and the closing phenylalanine or tryptophan. The order of the fields is J gene, D gene, V gene, CDR3 DNA, CDR3 protein. The D gene is left open where the match is weak.

TRBJ1-1 TRBD1 TRBV6-1 TGTGCCAGCAGTGAACTGGGACAGTGGAACACTGAAGCTTTCTTT CASSELGQWNTEAFF
TRBJ1-6 . TRBV6-1 TGTGCCACCTACCCGGGGGGGGGAGGATCACCCCTCCACTTT CATYPGGGGSPLHF
TRBJ1-6 . TRBV14 TGTGCCAGCAGCCAAGTGGGGAGGCTAGGAAATTCACCCCTCCACTTT CASSQVGRLGNSPLHF
TRBJ2-2 . TRBV9 TGTGCCAGCAGCGTAGAATTAGGCGGGGAGCTGTTTTTT CASSVELGGELFF
TRBJ1-2 TRBD1 TRBV18 TGTGCCAGCTCACCCTCAGGGGGCAGTGGCTACACCTTC CASSPSGGSGYTF
TRBJ1-2 . TRBV5-5 TGTGCCAGCAGCAACGACCCGCCGCGGGGCTACACCTTC CASSNDPPRGYTF
TRBJ1-6 TRBD1 TRBV23-1 TGCGCCAGCAGTCATGGGACAGGGGGTGACAATTCACCCCTCCACTTT CASSHGTGGDNSPLHF
TRBJ2-5 . TRBV30 TGTGCCTGGAGTATCCCCCTCGGCCGGGAGACCCAGTACTTC CAWSIPLGRETQYF
TRBJ2-3 TRBD1 TRBV2 TGTGCCAGCCGGACAGGGGACGCAGATACGCAGTATTTT CASRTGDADTQYF
TRBJ1-5 . TRBV10-3 TGTGCCATCAGTGAGATGGGCAATCAGCCCCAGCATTTT CAISEMGNQPQHF
TRBJ2-7 TRBD2 TRBV2 TGTGCCAGCAGTGCTAGCGGGTACGAGCAGTACTTC CASSASGYEQYF
TRBJ2-7 TRBD1 TRBV30 TGTGCCTGGAGCCCCAGGGGGACAGCGGAGCGGCAGCAGTACTTC CAWSPRGTAERQQYF
TRBJ2-5 . TRBV2 TGTGCCAGCAGTGAACCCCTGGGCCAGTACTTC CASSEPLGQYF
TRBJ2-3 . TRBV5-6 TGTGCCAGCAGCTCCAGAGATACGCAGTATTTT CASSSRDTQYF
TRBJ2-7 TRBD1 TRBV28 TGTGCCAGCACTCCGGGACAGCCTGCTCACGAGCAGTACTTC CASTPGQPAHEQYF
TRBJ2-5 . TRBV2 TGTGCCAGCACTCGGGGGCCAGAGACCCAGTACTTC CASTRGPETQYF
TRBJ1-2 TRBD1 TRBV6-6 TGTGCCAGCAGCTCGACAGGGAACTATGGCTACACCTTC CASSSTGNYGYTF
TRBJ2-7 . TRBV2 TGTGACAGCAGTGAAAATCCTCTGGACGAGCAGTACTTC CDSSENPLDEQYF
TRBJ2-1 . TRBV29-1 TGCAGCGTTGGACATGGGGGATACAATGAGCAGTTCTTC CSVGHGGYNEQFF